This passage covers 5 T cell receptor beta chains from one sample sequenced in a study of metastatic and nonmetastatic thyroid tumors. Nobody among the patients had been given any treatment before thyroid surgery. Using MiXCR, TCRdb re-called clones from the PCR reads. The profile shows tens of thousands of clones, approximately 22% of them singletons. Sequencing used adjacent normal tissue. The receptors stem from a female donor with papillary thyroid cancer or a benign thyroid nodule (not recorded which). Some clones in this sample may be carry-over from other donors' samples.

This clone has a count of ten or more. The chain couples TRBV4-2 to TRBJ1-6; possible D gene TRBD1, 5 bases. The CDR3 runs 16 residues. V lost 1 base to trimming and J lost 1 base, with 8 bases between them. Germline assignment: CDR1 LGHNA and CDR2 YNFKEQ. CDR3 residues: CASSQARVSYNSPLHF. CDR3 coding DNA: TGTGCCAGCAGCCAAGCCAGGGTGTCCTATAATTCACCCCTCCACTTT.

The chain links TRBV10-1 to TRBJ2-7; TRBD1 or TRBD2 may be the D gene (5 bases each). Trimming took 6 bases from V and 4 from J, leaving 16 bases between them. This CDR3 is 14 amino acids long. Germline values: CDR1 WNHNN, CDR2 SYGVQD (reference sequence). The CDR3 loop is CASRDTGAAYEQYF. CDR3 bases: TGCGCCAGCAGAGATACCGGGGCAGCATACGAGCAGTACTTC.

Ten or more counts support this clone. The V call is TRBV3-1, the J call TRBJ1-1; D is uncertain. Germline V gene data show CDR1 as LGHDT and CDR2 as YNNKEL (reference sequence). This CDR3 is 14 amino acids long. V lost 1 base, J lost 10 bases, and 16 bases lay in between. This chain's CDR3 is CASSQGATNWVAFF. The CDR3 DNA is TGTGCCAGCAGCCAAGGCGCGACAAACTGGGTAGCTTTCTTT. The full variable domain, with the rest looked up from reference TRBV3-1 and TRBJ1-1, is DTAVSQTPKYLVTQMGNDKSIKCEQNLGHDTMYWYKQDSKKFLKIMFSYNNKELIINETVPNRFSPKSPDKAHLNLHINSLELGDSAVYFCASSQGATNWVAFFGQGTRLTVV.

This clone is medium-sized by share. The chain's CDR3 is CASSSVGNAYEQYF. The CDR3 DNA follows: TGTGCCAGCAGCTCGGTGGGGAATGCCTACGAGCAGTACTTC. This sequence joins TRBV7-9 and TRBJ2-7, with unresolved D. Trimming took 4 bases from V and 2 from J, leaving 12 bases between them. The CDR3 has 14 amino acids. The V gene's germline CDR1 is SEHNR and CDR2 FQNEAQ (reference sequence).

In its sample, this clone was seen many times. This chain links TRBV29-1 with TRBJ2-3; 8 bases are shared with TRBD1. Germline CDR1 SQVTM, CDR2 ANQGSEA. This CDR3 is built from 19 residues. The V segment lost 6 bases and the J segment 4 bases; nucleotides outside the gene matches: 24. DNA of the CDR3: TGCAGCGTCCAGGGGGCAGAGATGTCGACGGGAGTAGTCGCAGATACGCAGTATTTT. Residues: CSVQGAEMSTGVVADTQYF.